The present T cell receptor beta chain was sequenced within a study of T cells in lung cancer brain metastases. As for the study in general: Among the approximately 22 patients, approximately 17 reported tobacco use, median about 40 pack-years.

As for this clone: The antigen remains unidentified.

Study-level points and caveats: Compared with paired primaries, brain metastases showed fewer unique productive clones (around 1,500 versus 4,400). Most clones were lesion-specific, with limited overlap between paired lesions (Morisita roughly 0.21).

Profiled with immunoSEQ multiplex PCR; TCRdb holds only in-frame clones, not every one. The sample lists about 6,000 clones; more than 80% were seen once. Tumor areas were macrodissected from roughly five deparaffinized, unstained about 10 um sections guided by marked H&E slides. The receptor's source is a man between 45 and 60 years old with non-small cell lung cancer that had spread to the brain. Material: tumor tissue from a brain metastasis.

The CDR3 here is CASSLRRREYETQYF. The CDR3 DNA reads TGTGCCAGCAGCTTACGTCGGAGGGAGTATGAGACCCAGTACTTC. The rearrangement links TRBV13 to TRBJ2-5; tentative D call: TRBD2 (6 bases). The CDR3 runs to 15 residues. CDR1 and CDR2 (germline): PRHDT, FYEKMQ (reference sequence). Trimming stripped 2 bases from V and 5 bases from J, with 15 bases between.